This TCR beta chain was sequenced in a study of Ad26.COV2.S vaccination and SARS-CoV-2 variants. Losses at the gene ends were 4 bases for V and 7 bases for J; bases not matched to a gene: 4. The CDR3 is made up of 13 amino acids. Germline V gives CDR1 SGHNT, CDR2 YYREEE (reference sequence). The sample's treatment: roughly 18 received Ad26.COV2.S at low or high dose, single or two shots; 5 received placebo; per-sample allocation not given. The investigators took samples on day 63 after the first vaccine or placebo injection. Only in-frame clones appear in the TCRdb table, and some are missing; sequencing was by immunoSEQ multiplex PCR. The sample contains about 250,000 clones, roughly 85% of which appear only once.

The specimen comprised peripheral blood, sampled in a trial of Ad26.COV2.S vaccine versus placebo. The chain couples TRBV5-4 to TRBJ2-1; 8 bases match TRBD1. This clonotype originated in a person aged 18-60 years who received the Ad26.COV2.S COVID-19 vaccine or a placebo. The CDR3, as DNA: TGTGCCAGCAGCAACCGGGACAGGAATGAGCAGTTCTTC. This sequence encodes CASSNRDRNEQFF.